A selection of T cell receptor beta chains follows, all from one sample in a study of cytomegalovirus exposure and HLA in healthy donors. Libraries were prepared by immunoSEQ multiplex PCR; TCRdb keeps only in-frame clonotypes and omits some of them. Of more than 95,000 clones listed, 60% to 85% are singletons. Sequencing was done on a sample of PBMCs. The receptors were sampled from a man between 40 and 49 years old in good health and CMV-seronegative. The CDR3 runs from the conserved cysteine through the conserved F or W. The order of the fields is CDR3 DNA, CDR3 protein, D gene, V gene, clone size, J gene. The D gene is left open where the match is weak. Clone size is not always given. Where it is, it says once, few, many or a class for expanded clones.

CDR3 DNA: TGTGCCAGCAGTGACGGAGTAGTGCAGTATTTT
CDR3 protein: CASSDGVVQYF
D gene: .
V gene: TRBV2
clone size: .
J gene: TRBJ2-3

CDR3 DNA: TGTGCCAGCAGTGAAGCGGGGGAGGCGGGCAATCAGCCCCAGCATTTT
CDR3 protein: CASSEAGEAGNQPQHF
D gene: .
V gene: TRBV2
clone size: .
J gene: TRBJ1-5

CDR3 DNA: TGTGCCAGTAGCGGGGGACAGGGGCGAGAGACCCAGTACTTC
CDR3 protein: CASSGGQGRETQYF
D gene: TRBD1
V gene: TRBV19
clone size: .
J gene: TRBJ2-5

CDR3 DNA: TGTGCCTGGGCGGGCAGGTTCAATTCACCCCTCCACTTT
CDR3 protein: CAWAGRFNSPLHF
D gene: .
V gene: TRBV30
clone size: .
J gene: TRBJ1-6

CDR3 DNA: TGTGCCAGCAGCGCAGGGTGGACCATATATTTT
CDR3 protein: CASSAGWTIYF
D gene: .
V gene: TRBV2
clone size: few
J gene: TRBJ1-3

CDR3 DNA: TGTGCCAGCAACCCCCGACAGGGAATCGAGAACACAGATACGCAGTATTTT
CDR3 protein: CASNPRQGIENTDTQYF
D gene: TRBD1
V gene: TRBV19
clone size: .
J gene: TRBJ2-3

CDR3 DNA: TGTGCCAGCAGTCCCGACACAGGGGACTACGAGCAGTACTTC
CDR3 protein: CASSPDTGDYEQYF
D gene: TRBD1
V gene: TRBV27
clone size: .
J gene: TRBJ2-7

CDR3 DNA: TGTGCCAGCAGTGAATTCGGGACAGGGGCGCTCACCGGGGAGCTGTTTTTT
CDR3 protein: CASSEFGTGALTGELFF
D gene: TRBD1
V gene: TRBV25-1
clone size: .
J gene: TRBJ2-2

CDR3 DNA: TGTGCCAGCAACGGACAGAGTTTGAACACTGAAGCTTTCTTT
CDR3 protein: CASNGQSLNTEAFF
D gene: .
V gene: TRBV2
clone size: few
J gene: TRBJ1-1

CDR3 DNA: TGCGCCAGCAGCTCGGCCGGGACATCTGGAAACACCATATATTTT
CDR3 protein: CASSSAGTSGNTIYF
D gene: .
V gene: TRBV5-1
clone size: .
J gene: TRBJ1-3

CDR3 DNA: TGCGCCAGCAGCTCCACTAGCGGGAGGAACAATGAGCAGTTCTTC
CDR3 protein: CASSSTSGRNNEQFF
D gene: TRBD2
V gene: TRBV5-1
clone size: .
J gene: TRBJ2-1

CDR3 DNA: TGTGCCAGCAACGACCGGGGACTAGCCGCCGAGCAGTACTTC
CDR3 protein: CASNDRGLAAEQYF
D gene: TRBD2
V gene: TRBV2
clone size: .
J gene: TRBJ2-7

CDR3 DNA: TGTGCCAGCAGCTTAGACCCGGGGACTGAAGCTTTCTTT
CDR3 protein: CASSLDPGTEAFF
D gene: .
V gene: TRBV7-8
clone size: .
J gene: TRBJ1-1

CDR3 DNA: TGTGCCAGCAGCTTGGACAGGGCCACCTACGAGCAGTACTTC
CDR3 protein: CASSLDRATYEQYF
D gene: TRBD1
V gene: TRBV9
clone size: .
J gene: TRBJ2-7

CDR3 DNA: TGTGCCAGCAGTTACCAGGGGAACTATGGCTACACCTTC
CDR3 protein: CASSYQGNYGYTF
D gene: .
V gene: TRBV6-5
clone size: .
J gene: TRBJ1-2

CDR3 DNA: TGTGCCAGCAGCCCCGGGAGACAGGGGTACGCAGATACGCAGTATTTT
CDR3 protein: CASSPGRQGYADTQYF
D gene: TRBD1
V gene: TRBV7-3
clone size: .
J gene: TRBJ2-3

CDR3 DNA: TGTGCCAGCAGCTTGACTGCCTCCTACGAGCAGTACTTC
CDR3 protein: CASSLTASYEQYF
D gene: .
V gene: TRBV5-6
clone size: once
J gene: TRBJ2-7

CDR3 DNA: TGTGCCAGCTCCTTTCGGGACAAAGATGGCTACACCTTC
CDR3 protein: CASSFRDKDGYTF
D gene: .
V gene: TRBV18
clone size: .
J gene: TRBJ1-2

CDR3 DNA: TGCGCCAGCAGCCCGGTCGACAACTCTGGAAACACCATATATTTT
CDR3 protein: CASSPVDNSGNTIYF
D gene: .
V gene: TRBV5-1
clone size: .
J gene: TRBJ1-3

CDR3 DNA: TGTTCCAGCAGTTCCGCCTCTGGCGGCCTGCCCTACGAGCAGTACTTC
CDR3 protein: CSSSSASGGLPYEQYF
D gene: .
V gene: TRBV7-9
clone size: .
J gene: TRBJ2-7

CDR3 DNA: TGTGCCAGCTGTTCATCCTACGAGCAGTACTTC
CDR3 protein: CASCSSYEQYF
D gene: .
V gene: TRBV18
clone size: .
J gene: TRBJ2-7

CDR3 DNA: TGTGCCAGCAGTGGAGGACAGGTCGTAGGCTATGGCTACACCTTC
CDR3 protein: CASSGGQVVGYGYTF
D gene: TRBD1
V gene: TRBV6-1
clone size: .
J gene: TRBJ1-2

CDR3 DNA: TGTGCCAGCTCCGGACAGCCCTCTGGGGCCAACGTCCTGACTTTC
CDR3 protein: CASSGQPSGANVLTF
D gene: .
V gene: TRBV18
clone size: .
J gene: TRBJ2-6

CDR3 DNA: TGTGCCAGCAGCTTCTCTAGCGGGAGCCCCCAAACCGGGGAGCTGTTTTTT
CDR3 protein: CASSFSSGSPQTGELFF
D gene: TRBD2
V gene: TRBV11-2
clone size: .
J gene: TRBJ2-2

CDR3 DNA: TGTGCCAGCAGTCAATTGGACAGGAGATTCTCACCCCTCCACTTT
CDR3 protein: CASSQLDRRFSPLHF
D gene: TRBD1
V gene: TRBV6-6
clone size: .
J gene: TRBJ1-6

CDR3 DNA: TGTGCCAGCAGTGACGACAGGGGAATTAGAGACGAGCAGTACTTC
CDR3 protein: CASSDDRGIRDEQYF
D gene: TRBD1
V gene: TRBV6-1
clone size: .
J gene: TRBJ2-7

CDR3 DNA: TGTGCCGGAAAGGGATTCAGGGGCCGGGGTACGCAGTATTTT
CDR3 protein: CAGKGFRGRGTQYF
D gene: .
V gene: TRBV2
clone size: .
J gene: TRBJ2-3

CDR3 DNA: TGTGCCAGCAGTGAAGGGGGGGGGCAGAACGAGCAGTACTTC
CDR3 protein: CASSEGGGQNEQYF
D gene: .
V gene: TRBV6-1
clone size: .
J gene: TRBJ2-7

CDR3 DNA: TGTGCCAGCAGCTTAACGCCGGGGGAGAACTACGAGCAGTACTTC
CDR3 protein: CASSLTPGENYEQYF
D gene: .
V gene: TRBV7-8
clone size: .
J gene: TRBJ2-7

CDR3 DNA: TGTGCCAGCAGCCAAGATCTTGCCGAGGGGGTCTACAATGAGCAGTTCTTC
CDR3 protein: CASSQDLAEGVYNEQFF
D gene: .
V gene: TRBV4-2
clone size: .
J gene: TRBJ2-1

CDR3 DNA: TGTGCCAGCAGTTTGGGACAAAACCTATATAGCAATCAGCCCCAGCATTTT
CDR3 protein: CASSLGQNLYSNQPQHF
D gene: .
V gene: TRBV5-5
clone size: .
J gene: TRBJ1-5

CDR3 DNA: TGTGCCAGCAGCTTGACTCGATGGGGGGGATACTATGGCTACACCTTC
CDR3 protein: CASSLTRWGGYYGYTF
D gene: .
V gene: TRBV5-6
clone size: few
J gene: TRBJ1-2

CDR3 DNA: TGTGCCAGCTCACAACAGAACACTGAAGCTTTCTTT
CDR3 protein: CASSQQNTEAFF
D gene: .
V gene: TRBV18
clone size: .
J gene: TRBJ1-1

CDR3 DNA: TGTGCCAGCAGCTCAACTGCGGGACAGGCTTCGCAAGGCACTGAAGCTTTCTTT
CDR3 protein: CASSSTAGQASQGTEAFF
D gene: TRBD1
V gene: TRBV7-9
clone size: .
J gene: TRBJ1-1

CDR3 DNA: TGTGCCAGCTCACCGGACAGGGATTGGGGAAACACCATATATTTT
CDR3 protein: CASSPDRDWGNTIYF
D gene: TRBD1
V gene: TRBV18
clone size: .
J gene: TRBJ1-3

CDR3 DNA: TGTGCCAGCAGGAGCGGAGGGGTGAGGGAAAAACTGTTTTTT
CDR3 protein: CASRSGGVREKLFF
D gene: .
V gene: TRBV6-5
clone size: .
J gene: TRBJ1-4

CDR3 DNA: TGTGCCAGCAGCCGTAGGACAGGGGGCCGCCCAACTAATGAAAAACTGTTTTTT
CDR3 protein: CASSRRTGGRPTNEKLFF
D gene: TRBD1
V gene: TRBV7-9
clone size: .
J gene: TRBJ1-4

CDR3 DNA: TGTGCCAGCATGGCCTCATACGGACAGCGCTCCTACAATGAGCAGTTCTTC
CDR3 protein: CASMASYGQRSYNEQFF
D gene: .
V gene: TRBV14
clone size: few
J gene: TRBJ2-1

CDR3 DNA: TGTGCCAGTAGTATAGATCTGGGCAGGCTCGCCTCCTACGAGCAGTACTTC
CDR3 protein: CASSIDLGRLASYEQYF
D gene: .
V gene: TRBV19
clone size: .
J gene: TRBJ2-7

CDR3 DNA: TGCAGCGTTGAACCGACAGACACAGATACGCAGTATTTT
CDR3 protein: CSVEPTDTDTQYF
D gene: .
V gene: TRBV29-1
clone size: .
J gene: TRBJ2-3

CDR3 DNA: TGTGCCAGCAGTTTCCTCCCGGGGTCTCCCCTCCACTTT
CDR3 protein: CASSFLPGSPLHF
D gene: .
V gene: TRBV27
clone size: .
J gene: TRBJ1-6

CDR3 DNA: TGCAGCGTCTTCTCAGGGGATGGCAATCAGCCCCAGCATTTT
CDR3 protein: CSVFSGDGNQPQHF
D gene: .
V gene: TRBV29-1
clone size: once
J gene: TRBJ1-5

CDR3 DNA: TGTGCCAGCAGTCTCAACATTGATTACGAGCAGTACTTC
CDR3 protein: CASSLNIDYEQYF
D gene: .
V gene: TRBV27
clone size: .
J gene: TRBJ2-7

CDR3 DNA: TGTGCCAGCAGCTTAGGAGAGTCCTCCTACGAGCAGTACTTC
CDR3 protein: CASSLGESSYEQYF
D gene: .
V gene: TRBV13
clone size: .
J gene: TRBJ2-7

CDR3 DNA: TGTGCTAGTGGTTTGGCCGGACAGGGAGGACAGCCCCAGCATTTT
CDR3 protein: CASGLAGQGGQPQHF
D gene: TRBD1
V gene: TRBV12-5
clone size: .
J gene: TRBJ1-5

CDR3 DNA: TGTGCCTGGGAAACGGGGAACACTGAAGCTTTCTTT
CDR3 protein: CAWETGNTEAFF
D gene: .
V gene: TRBV30
clone size: .
J gene: TRBJ1-1

CDR3 DNA: TGTGCCAGCAGTTACGGGGCCCACTCTGGAAACACCATATATTTT
CDR3 protein: CASSYGAHSGNTIYF
D gene: .
V gene: TRBV6-5
clone size: .
J gene: TRBJ1-3

CDR3 DNA: TGTGCCAGCTCCCCTGAGGTCAGCGGGACCATATATTTT
CDR3 protein: CASSPEVSGTIYF
D gene: .
V gene: TRBV6-5
clone size: .
J gene: TRBJ1-3

CDR3 DNA: TGTGCCAGCAGCCCCCAGGGGCCCAACTACGAGCAGTACTTC
CDR3 protein: CASSPQGPNYEQYF
D gene: .
V gene: TRBV27
clone size: .
J gene: TRBJ2-7

CDR3 DNA: TGCGCCAGCAGCTTGGCCGCGGACAGCTATAACTATGGCTACACCTTC
CDR3 protein: CASSLAADSYNYGYTF
D gene: .
V gene: TRBV5-1
clone size: .
J gene: TRBJ1-2

CDR3 DNA: TGTGCCAGCAGTGACACTAGCGGGAGCTCCTACGAGCAGTACTTC
CDR3 protein: CASSDTSGSSYEQYF
D gene: TRBD2
V gene: TRBV6-4
clone size: .
J gene: TRBJ2-7

CDR3 DNA: TGTGCCAGCGGTACTAGCGGGGGCTACAATGAGCAGTTCTTC
CDR3 protein: CASGTSGGYNEQFF
D gene: TRBD2
V gene: TRBV19
clone size: .
J gene: TRBJ2-1

CDR3 DNA: TGTGCCTGGTCCGAAGGGCTAGCGGGAGCAGGGGAGCAGTTCTTC
CDR3 protein: CAWSEGLAGAGEQFF
D gene: TRBD2
V gene: TRBV30
clone size: .
J gene: TRBJ2-1

CDR3 DNA: TGTGCCAGCAGTTTACCACAGAGAAACTATGGCTACACCTTC
CDR3 protein: CASSLPQRNYGYTF
D gene: .
V gene: TRBV28
clone size: .
J gene: TRBJ1-2

CDR3 DNA: TGTGCCAGTAGTATGGGCAGTTACTCCTACGAGCAGTACTTC
CDR3 protein: CASSMGSYSYEQYF
D gene: .
V gene: TRBV19
clone size: .
J gene: TRBJ2-7

CDR3 DNA: TGTGCCAGCAGCGAATCTGGGACAGGGGGCAATGAGCAGTTCTTC
CDR3 protein: CASSESGTGGNEQFF
D gene: TRBD1
V gene: TRBV6-4
clone size: .
J gene: TRBJ2-1

CDR3 DNA: TGTGCCTGGAGTGCGGGAGATAAGACTGAAGCTTTCTTT
CDR3 protein: CAWSAGDKTEAFF
D gene: .
V gene: TRBV30
clone size: .
J gene: TRBJ1-1

CDR3 DNA: TGTGCCAGCAGCTTGTCCGGGACAGGGGGCGGGGTGAGCAATCAGCCCCAGCATTTT
CDR3 protein: CASSLSGTGGGVSNQPQHF
D gene: TRBD1
V gene: TRBV5-8
clone size: .
J gene: TRBJ1-5

CDR3 DNA: TGTGCCAGCAGCCAAGGGAGACTAGCGGGGAGGGCGGATGAGCAGTTCTTC
CDR3 protein: CASSQGRLAGRADEQFF
D gene: TRBD2
V gene: TRBV4-2
clone size: .
J gene: TRBJ2-1